This T cell receptor beta chain came from a study of T cells in Graves' hyperthyroidism and ophthalmopathy. TCR beta CDR3 regions were amplified from RNA transcripts. TCR CDR3 underwent first-round RT-PCR with the HTBI primer set. In TCRdb, the multiplex PCR reads were re-called with MiXCR into one record per CDR3 protein. This table holds about 590,000 distinct CDR3 sequences, around 14% found once. This CDR3 has 14 amino acids. Trimming stripped 10 bases from V and 3 bases from J, with 16 bases between. Germline values: CDR1 ENHRY, CDR2 SYGVKD. V gene TRBV10-3 combines with J gene TRBJ1-5, with a possible D match to TRBD1 (5 bases). This sequence was found in a woman aged 18-29 years with Graves' ophthalmopathy. Sequencing was done on a sample of blood. The CDR3 is CATGAGKDNQPQHF. The CDR3 bases are TGTGCCACCGGGGCAGGGAAGGACAATCAGCCCCAGCATTTT.